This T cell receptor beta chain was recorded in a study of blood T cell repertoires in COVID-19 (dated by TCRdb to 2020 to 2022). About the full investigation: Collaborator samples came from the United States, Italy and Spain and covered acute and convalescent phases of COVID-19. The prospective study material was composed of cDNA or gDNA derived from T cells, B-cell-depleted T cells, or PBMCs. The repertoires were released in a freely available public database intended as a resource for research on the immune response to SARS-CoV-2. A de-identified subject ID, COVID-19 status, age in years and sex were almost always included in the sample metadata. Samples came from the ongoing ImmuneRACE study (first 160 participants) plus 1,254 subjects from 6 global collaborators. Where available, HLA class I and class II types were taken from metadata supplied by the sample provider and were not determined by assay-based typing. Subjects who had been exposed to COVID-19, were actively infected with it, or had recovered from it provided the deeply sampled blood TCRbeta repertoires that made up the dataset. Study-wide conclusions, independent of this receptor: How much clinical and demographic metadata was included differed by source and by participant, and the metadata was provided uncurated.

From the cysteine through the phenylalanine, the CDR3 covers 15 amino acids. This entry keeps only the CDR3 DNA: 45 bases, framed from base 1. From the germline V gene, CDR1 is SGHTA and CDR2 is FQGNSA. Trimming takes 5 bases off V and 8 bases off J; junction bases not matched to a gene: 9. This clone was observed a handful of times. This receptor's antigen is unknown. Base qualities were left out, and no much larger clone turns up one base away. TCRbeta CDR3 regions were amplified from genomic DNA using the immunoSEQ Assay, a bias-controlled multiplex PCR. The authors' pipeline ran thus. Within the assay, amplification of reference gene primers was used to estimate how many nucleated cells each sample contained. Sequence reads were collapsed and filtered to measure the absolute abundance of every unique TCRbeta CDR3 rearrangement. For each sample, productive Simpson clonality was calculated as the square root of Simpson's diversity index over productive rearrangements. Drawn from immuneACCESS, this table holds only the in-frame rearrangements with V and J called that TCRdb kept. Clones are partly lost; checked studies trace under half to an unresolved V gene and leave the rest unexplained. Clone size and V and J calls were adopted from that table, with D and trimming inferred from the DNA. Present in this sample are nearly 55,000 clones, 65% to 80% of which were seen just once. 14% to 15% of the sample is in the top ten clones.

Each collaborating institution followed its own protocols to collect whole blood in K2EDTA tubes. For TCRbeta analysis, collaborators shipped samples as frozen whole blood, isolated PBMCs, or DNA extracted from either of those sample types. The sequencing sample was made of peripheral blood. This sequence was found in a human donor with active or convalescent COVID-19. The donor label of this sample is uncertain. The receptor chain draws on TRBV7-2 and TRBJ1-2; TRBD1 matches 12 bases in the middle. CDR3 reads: CASSPRDRGRGGYTF. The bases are TGTGCCAGCAGCCCCCGGGACAGGGGGCGCGGAGGCTACACCTTC.